Given below is one T cell receptor beta chain in context. The assay was immunoSEQ multiplex PCR, and TCRdb's table has in-frame clones only and misses some. The table has fewer than 85,000 clones, around 89% seen once. The data derive from a study of OX40 agonist ivuxolimab in advanced cancers. CDR1 SEHNR and CDR2 FQNEAQ come from the germline V gene (reference sequence). V lost 5 bases to trimming and J lost 4 bases, with 15 bases between them. CDR3 length equals 15 residues. The chain is built from TRBV7-9 and TRBJ1-3; D not certain. This receptor was taken from an adult with an advanced solid tumor such as melanoma, head and neck, liver or kidney cancer. Here the sequenced sample was CD4+ or CD8+ T cells sorted from blood, taken in a trial of the OX40 agonist ivuxolimab. The chain's CDR3 is CASSPRWEAGNTIYF. CDR3 DNA sequence: TGTGCCAGCAGCCCCCGATGGGAGGCGGGAAACACCATATATTTT.